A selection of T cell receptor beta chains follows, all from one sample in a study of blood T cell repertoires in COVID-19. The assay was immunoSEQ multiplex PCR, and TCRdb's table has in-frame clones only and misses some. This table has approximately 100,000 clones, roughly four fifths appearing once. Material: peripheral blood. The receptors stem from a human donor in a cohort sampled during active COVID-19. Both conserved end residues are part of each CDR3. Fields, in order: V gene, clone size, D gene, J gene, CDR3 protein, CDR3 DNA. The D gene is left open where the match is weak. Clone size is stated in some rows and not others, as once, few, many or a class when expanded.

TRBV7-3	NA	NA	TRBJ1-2	CASSLTPGNYGYTF	TGTGCCAGCAGCTTAACCCCAGGGAACTATGGCTACACCTTC
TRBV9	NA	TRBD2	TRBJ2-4	CASSDRSGGPSENIQYF	TGTGCCAGCAGCGACAGGAGCGGGGGTCCCTCCGAAAACATTCAGTACTTC
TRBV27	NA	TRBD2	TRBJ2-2	CASSFGAGRMSTGELFF	TGTGCCAGCAGTTTTGGAGCGGGACGCATGAGCACCGGGGAGCTGTTTTTT
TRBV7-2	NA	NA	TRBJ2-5	CASSLQPGETQYF	TGTGCCAGCAGTTTACAACCGGGAGAGACCCAGTACTTC
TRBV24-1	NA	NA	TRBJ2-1	CATSDARQANEQFF	TGTGCCACCAGTGATGCCCGACAGGCCAATGAGCAGTTCTTC
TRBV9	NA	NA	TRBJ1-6	CASSVSSENSPLHF	TGTGCCAGCAGCGTATCGTCCGAGAATTCACCCCTCCACTTT
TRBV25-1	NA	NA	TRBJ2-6	CATTGHGGISGANVLTF	TGTGCCACCACTGGCCATGGGGGGATAAGTGGGGCCAACGTCCTGACTTTC
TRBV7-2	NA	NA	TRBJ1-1	CASSLGEGRSNTEAFF	TGTGCCAGCAGCTTGGGGGAGGGACGGTCGAACACTGAAGCTTTCTTT
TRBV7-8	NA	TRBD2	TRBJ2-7	CASSTTSGRDYEQYF	TGTGCCAGCAGCACAACTAGCGGGAGGGACTACGAGCAGTACTTC
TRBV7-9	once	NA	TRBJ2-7	CASSLVTYEQYF	TGTGCCAGCAGCTTAGTCACCTACGAGCAGTACTTC